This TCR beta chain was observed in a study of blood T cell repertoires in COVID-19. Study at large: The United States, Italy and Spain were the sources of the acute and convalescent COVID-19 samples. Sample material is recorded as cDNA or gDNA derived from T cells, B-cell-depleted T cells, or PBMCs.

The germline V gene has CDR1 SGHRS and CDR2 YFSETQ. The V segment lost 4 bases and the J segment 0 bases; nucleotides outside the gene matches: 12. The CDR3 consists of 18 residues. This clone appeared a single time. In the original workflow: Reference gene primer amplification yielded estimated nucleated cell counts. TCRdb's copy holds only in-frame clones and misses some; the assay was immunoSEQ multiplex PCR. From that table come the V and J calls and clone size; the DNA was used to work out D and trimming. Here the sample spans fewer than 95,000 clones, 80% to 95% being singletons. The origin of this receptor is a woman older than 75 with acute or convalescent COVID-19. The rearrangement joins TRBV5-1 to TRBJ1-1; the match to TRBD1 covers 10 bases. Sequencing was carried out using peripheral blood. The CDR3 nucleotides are TGCGCCAGCAGCGCCGCCGGGACAGGGGCCTTTCTGAACACTGAAGCTTTCTTT. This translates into CASSAAGTGAFLNTEAFF.